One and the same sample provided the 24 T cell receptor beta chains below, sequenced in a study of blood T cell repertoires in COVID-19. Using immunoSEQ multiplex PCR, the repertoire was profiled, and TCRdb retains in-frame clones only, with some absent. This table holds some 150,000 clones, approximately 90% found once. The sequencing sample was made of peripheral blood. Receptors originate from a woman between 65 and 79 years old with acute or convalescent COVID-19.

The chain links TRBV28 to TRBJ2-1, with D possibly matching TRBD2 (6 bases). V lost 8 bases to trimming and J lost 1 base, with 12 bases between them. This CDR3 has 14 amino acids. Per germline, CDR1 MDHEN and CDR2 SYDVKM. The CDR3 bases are TGTGCCAGCCTCGGGGGTACATCCTACAATGAGCAGTTCTTC. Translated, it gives CASLGGTSYNEQFF.

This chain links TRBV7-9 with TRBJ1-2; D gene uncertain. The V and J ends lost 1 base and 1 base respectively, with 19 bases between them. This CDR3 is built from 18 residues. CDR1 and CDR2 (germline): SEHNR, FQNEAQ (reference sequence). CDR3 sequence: CASSLGFGGLGNNYGYTF. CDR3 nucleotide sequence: TGTGCCAGCAGCTTAGGTTTCGGCGGGCTGGGCAATAACTATGGCTACACCTTC.

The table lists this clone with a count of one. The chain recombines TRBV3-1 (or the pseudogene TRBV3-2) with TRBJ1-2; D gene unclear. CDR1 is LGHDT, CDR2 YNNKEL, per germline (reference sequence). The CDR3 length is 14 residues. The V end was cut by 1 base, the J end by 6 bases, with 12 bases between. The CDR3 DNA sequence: TGTGCCAGCAGCCAAGTTGTTTCGAACAATGGCTACACCTTC. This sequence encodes CASSQVVSNNGYTF.

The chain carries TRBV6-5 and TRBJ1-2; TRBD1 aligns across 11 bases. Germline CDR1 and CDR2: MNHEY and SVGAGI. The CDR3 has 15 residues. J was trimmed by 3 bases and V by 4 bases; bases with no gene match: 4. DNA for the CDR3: TGTGCCAGCAGTTGGGGGACAGGGGGTGACTATGGCTACACCTTC. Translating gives CASSWGTGGDYGYTF.

CDR3 bases: TGTGCCAGCAGTGTGCACACAGGGGATACCCTCTATAATTCACCCCTCCACTTT. Its translation is CASSVHTGDTLYNSPLHF. V gene TRBV6-1 combines with J gene TRBJ1-6, with 7 bases aligning to TRBD1. Germline values: CDR1 MNHNS, CDR2 SASEGT. The CDR3 sequence is 18 residues long. J lost 3 bases, V lost 4 bases, and 12 bases had no gene match.

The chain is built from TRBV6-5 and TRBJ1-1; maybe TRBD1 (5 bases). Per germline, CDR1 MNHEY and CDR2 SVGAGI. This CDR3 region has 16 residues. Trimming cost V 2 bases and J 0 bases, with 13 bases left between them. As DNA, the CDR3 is TGTGCCAGCAGTTACCGTTCGAGACAGATGAACACTGAAGCTTTCTTT. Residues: CASSYRSRQMNTEAFF.

The CDR3 DNA follows: TGTGCCAGTAGCCGAGACAGATCTGAAGCTTTCTTT. This codes for CASSRDRSEAFF. The chain couples TRBV19 to TRBJ1-1; maybe TRBD1 (5 bases). V was pared by 6 bases and J by 6 bases, with 11 bases between. CDR3 length: 12 amino acids. Germline V lookup: CDR1 LNHDA, CDR2 SQIVND (reference sequence).

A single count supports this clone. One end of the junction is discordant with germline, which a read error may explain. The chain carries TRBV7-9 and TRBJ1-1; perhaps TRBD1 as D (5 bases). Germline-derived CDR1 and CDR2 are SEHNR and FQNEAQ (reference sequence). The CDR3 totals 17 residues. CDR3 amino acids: CASSTRDPWGMNAEAFF. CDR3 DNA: TGTGCCAGCAGCACGCGGGATCCTTGGGGGATGAACGCTGAAGCTTTCTTT.

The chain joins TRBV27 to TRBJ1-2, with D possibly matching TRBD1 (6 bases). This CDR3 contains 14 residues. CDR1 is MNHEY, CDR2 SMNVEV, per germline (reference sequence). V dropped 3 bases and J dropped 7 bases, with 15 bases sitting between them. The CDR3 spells CASSFRQGHGGYTF. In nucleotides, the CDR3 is TGTGCCAGCAGTTTTAGGCAGGGACACGGTGGCTACACCTTC.

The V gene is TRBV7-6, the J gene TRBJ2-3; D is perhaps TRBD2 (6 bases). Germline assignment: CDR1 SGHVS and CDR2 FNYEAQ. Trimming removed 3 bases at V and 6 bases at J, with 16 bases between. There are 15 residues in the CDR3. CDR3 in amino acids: CASSLGTQWADTQYF. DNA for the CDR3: TGTGCCAGCAGCTTGGGGACTCAATGGGCCGATACGCAGTATTTT.

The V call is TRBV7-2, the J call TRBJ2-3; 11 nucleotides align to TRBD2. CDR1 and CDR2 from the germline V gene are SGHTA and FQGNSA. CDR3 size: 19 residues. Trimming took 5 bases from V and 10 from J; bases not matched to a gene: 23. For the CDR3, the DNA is TGTGCCAGCAGCCCAACCAACGTGGGGCTAGCGGGGGGTCGGCGCGCGCAGTATTTT. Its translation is CASSPTNVGLAGGRRAQYF.

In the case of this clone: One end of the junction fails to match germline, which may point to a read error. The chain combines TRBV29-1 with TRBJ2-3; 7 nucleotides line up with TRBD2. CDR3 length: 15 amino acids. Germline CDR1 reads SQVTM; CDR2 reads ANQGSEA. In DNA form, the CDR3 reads TGCAGCGTTCAAGAGCGGGGTACCCCCACAGATACGCAGTATTTT. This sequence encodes CSVQERGTPTDTQYF.

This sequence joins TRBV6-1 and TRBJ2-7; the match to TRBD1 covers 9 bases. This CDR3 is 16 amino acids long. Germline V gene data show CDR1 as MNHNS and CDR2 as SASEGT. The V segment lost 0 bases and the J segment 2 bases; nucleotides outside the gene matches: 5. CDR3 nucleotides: TGTGCCAGCAGTGAAGCACCCGGGACAGGGACCTACGAGCAGTACGTC. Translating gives CASSEAPGTGTYEQYV.

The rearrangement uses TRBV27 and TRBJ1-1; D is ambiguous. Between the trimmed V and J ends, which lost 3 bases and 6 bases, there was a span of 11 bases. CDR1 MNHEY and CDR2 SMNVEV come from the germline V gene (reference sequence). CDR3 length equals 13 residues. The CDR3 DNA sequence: TGTGCCAGCAGTTTTTCAGGAACCGCTGAAGCTTTCTTT. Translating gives CASSFSGTAEAFF.

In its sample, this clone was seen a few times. This CDR3 reads CASSSAGGQSNQPQHF. The DNA of the CDR3 is TGTGCCAGCAGTTCCGCGGGGGGGCAGAGCAATCAGCCCCAGCATTTT. This chain links TRBV28 with TRBJ1-5, with a tentative D call TRBD1 (6 bases). V dropped 4 bases and J dropped 1 base, with 14 bases sitting between them. CDR3 length equals 16 residues. Looked up from germline, CDR1 is MDHEN and CDR2 is SYDVKM.

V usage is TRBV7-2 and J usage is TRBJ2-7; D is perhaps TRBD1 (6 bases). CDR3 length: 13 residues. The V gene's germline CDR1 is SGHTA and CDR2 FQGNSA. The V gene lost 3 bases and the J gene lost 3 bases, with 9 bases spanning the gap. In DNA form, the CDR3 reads TGTGCCAGCAGCTTCGAACAGGGCTACGAGCAGTACGTC. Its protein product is CASSFEQGYEQYV.

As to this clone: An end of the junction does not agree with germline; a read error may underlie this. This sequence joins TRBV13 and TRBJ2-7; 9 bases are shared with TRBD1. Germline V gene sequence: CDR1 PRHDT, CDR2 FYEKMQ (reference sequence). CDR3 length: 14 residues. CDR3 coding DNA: TGTGCCAGCAGCATAGGGACAGGGAACTACGAGCAGTACTTC. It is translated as CASSIGTGNYEQYF. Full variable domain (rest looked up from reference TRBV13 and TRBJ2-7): AAGVIQSPRHLIKEKRETATLKCYPIPRHDTVYWYQQGPGQDPQFLISFYEKMQSDKGSIPDRFSAQQFSDYHSELNMSSLELGDSALYFCASSIGTGNYEQYFGPGTRLTVT.

CDR3 amino acids: CASSWGPDAFF. The CDR3 nucleotides read TGTGCCAGCAGCTGGGGCCCCGACGCTTTCTTT. V and J are TRBV7-9 and TRBJ1-1, with D perhaps TRBD1 (5 bases). CDR1 SEHNR and CDR2 FQNEAQ come from the germline V gene (reference sequence). The CDR3 has 11 residues. V was shortened by 4 bases and J by 11 bases, with 11 bases between the two germline ends.

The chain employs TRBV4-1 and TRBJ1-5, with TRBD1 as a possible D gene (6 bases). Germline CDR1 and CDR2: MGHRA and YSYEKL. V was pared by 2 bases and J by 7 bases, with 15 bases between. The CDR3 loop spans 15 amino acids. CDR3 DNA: TGCGCCAGCAGCCAACGACCAGGGGAGAGCCAGCCCCAGCATTTT. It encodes CASSQRPGESQPQHF.

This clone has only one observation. The CDR3 DNA reads as TGTGCCAGCTCACTCCTACAGGGGGCGAACACCGGGGAGCTGTTTTTT. It encodes CASSLLQGANTGELFF. The gene calls are TRBV18 and TRBJ2-2; 8 bases align to TRBD1. Per germline, CDR1 KGHSH and CDR2 LQKENI. The V gene end was trimmed by 4 bases and the J gene end by 0 bases; junction bases not matched to a gene: 4. CDR3 length: 16 amino acids.

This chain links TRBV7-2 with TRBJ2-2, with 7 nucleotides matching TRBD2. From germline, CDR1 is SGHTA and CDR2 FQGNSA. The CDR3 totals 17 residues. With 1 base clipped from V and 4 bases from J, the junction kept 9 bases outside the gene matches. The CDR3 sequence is CASSLVISSGVTGELFF. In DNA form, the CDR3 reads TGTGCCAGCAGCTTAGTCATCTCAAGCGGGGTCACCGGGGAGCTGTTTTTT.

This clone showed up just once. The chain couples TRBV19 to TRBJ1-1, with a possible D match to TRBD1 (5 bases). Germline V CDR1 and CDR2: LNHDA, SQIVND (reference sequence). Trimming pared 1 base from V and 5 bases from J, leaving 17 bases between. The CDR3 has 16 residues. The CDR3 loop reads CASSIGGWGAKTEAFF. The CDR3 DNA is TGTGCCAGTAGTATAGGTGGATGGGGCGCGAAGACTGAAGCTTTCTTT.

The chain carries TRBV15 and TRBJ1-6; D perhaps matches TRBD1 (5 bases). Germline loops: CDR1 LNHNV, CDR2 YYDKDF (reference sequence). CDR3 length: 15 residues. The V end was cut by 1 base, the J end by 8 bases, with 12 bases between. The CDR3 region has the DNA TGTGCCACCAGCAGAGCACGAGACAGTTATTCACCCCTCCACTTT. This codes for CATSRARDSYSPLHF.

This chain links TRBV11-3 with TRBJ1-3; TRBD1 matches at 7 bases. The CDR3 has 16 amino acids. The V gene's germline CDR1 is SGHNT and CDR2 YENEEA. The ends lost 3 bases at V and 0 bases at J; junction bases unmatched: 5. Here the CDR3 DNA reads TGTGCCAGCAGCTTTGTGGGACAGAGCTCTGGAAACACCATATATTTT. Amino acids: CASSFVGQSSGNTIYF.